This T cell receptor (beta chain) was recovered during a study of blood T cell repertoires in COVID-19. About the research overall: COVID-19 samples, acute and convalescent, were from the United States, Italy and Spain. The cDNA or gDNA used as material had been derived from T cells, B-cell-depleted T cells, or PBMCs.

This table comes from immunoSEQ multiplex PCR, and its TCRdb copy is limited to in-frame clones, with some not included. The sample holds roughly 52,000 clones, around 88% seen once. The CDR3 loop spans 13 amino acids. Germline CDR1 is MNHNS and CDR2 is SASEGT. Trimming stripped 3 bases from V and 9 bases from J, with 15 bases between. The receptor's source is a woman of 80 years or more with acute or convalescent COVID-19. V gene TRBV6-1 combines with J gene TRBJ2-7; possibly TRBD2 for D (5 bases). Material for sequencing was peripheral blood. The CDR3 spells CASSERVLRGQYF. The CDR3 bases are TGTGCCAGCAGTGAGAGGGTCCTACGAGGGCAGTACTTC.